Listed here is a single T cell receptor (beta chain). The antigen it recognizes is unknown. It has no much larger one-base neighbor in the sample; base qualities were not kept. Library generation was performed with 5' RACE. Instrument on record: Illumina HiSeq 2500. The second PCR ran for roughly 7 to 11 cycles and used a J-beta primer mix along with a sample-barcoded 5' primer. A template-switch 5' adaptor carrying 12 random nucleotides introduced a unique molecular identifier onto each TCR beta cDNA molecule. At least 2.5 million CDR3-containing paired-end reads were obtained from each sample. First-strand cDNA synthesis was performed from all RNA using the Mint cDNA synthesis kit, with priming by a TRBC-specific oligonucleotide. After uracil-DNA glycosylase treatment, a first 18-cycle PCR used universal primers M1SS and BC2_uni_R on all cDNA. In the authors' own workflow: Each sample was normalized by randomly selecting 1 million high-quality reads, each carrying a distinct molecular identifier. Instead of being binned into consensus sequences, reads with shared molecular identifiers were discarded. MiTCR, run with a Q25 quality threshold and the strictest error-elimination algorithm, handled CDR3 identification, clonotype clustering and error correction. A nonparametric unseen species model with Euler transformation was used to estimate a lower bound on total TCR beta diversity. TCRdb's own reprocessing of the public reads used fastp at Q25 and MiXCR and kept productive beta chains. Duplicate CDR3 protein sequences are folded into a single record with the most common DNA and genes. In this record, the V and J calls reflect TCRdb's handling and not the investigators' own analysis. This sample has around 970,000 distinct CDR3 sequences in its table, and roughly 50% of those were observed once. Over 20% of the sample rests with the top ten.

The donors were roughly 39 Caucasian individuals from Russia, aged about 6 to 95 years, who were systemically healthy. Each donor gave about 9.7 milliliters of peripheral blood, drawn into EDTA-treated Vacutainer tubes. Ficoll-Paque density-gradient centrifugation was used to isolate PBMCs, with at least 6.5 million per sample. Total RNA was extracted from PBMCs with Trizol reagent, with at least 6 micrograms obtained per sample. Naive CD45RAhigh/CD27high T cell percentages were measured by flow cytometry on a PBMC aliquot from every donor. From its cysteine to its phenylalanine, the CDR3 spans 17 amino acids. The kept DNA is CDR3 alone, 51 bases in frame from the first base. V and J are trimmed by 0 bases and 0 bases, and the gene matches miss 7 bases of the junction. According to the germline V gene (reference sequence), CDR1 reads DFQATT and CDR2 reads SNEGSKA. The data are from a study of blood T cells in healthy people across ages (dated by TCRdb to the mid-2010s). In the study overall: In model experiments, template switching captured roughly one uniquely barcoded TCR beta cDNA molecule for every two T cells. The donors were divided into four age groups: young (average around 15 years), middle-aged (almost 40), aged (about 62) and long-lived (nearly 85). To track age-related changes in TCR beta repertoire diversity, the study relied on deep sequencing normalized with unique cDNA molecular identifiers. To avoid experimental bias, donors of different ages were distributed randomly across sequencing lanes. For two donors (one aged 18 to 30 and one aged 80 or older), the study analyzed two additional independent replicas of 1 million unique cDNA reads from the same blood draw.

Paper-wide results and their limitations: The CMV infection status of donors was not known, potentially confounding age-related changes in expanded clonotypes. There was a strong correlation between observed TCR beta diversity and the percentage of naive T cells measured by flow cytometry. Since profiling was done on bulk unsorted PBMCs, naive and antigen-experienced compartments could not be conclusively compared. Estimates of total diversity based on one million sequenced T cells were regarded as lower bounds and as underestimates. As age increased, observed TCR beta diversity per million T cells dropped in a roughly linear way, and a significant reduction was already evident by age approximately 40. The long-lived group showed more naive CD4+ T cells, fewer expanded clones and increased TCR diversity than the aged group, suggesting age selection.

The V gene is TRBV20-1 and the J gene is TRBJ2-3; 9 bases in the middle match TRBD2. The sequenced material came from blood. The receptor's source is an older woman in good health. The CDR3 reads CSARDPRLAVSTDTQYF. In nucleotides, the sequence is TGCAGTGCTAGAGATCCGCGACTAGCGGTGAGCACAGATACGCAGTATTTT.